These 28 T cell receptor beta chains were all obtained from the same sample, sequenced in a study of shared clonotypes between healthy human individuals. CD45RO-negative, CCR7-selected cells formed the naive CD8 fraction, which excluded terminally differentiated effector memory CD45RA+ cells. The assay was immunoSEQ multiplex PCR, and TCRdb's table has in-frame clones only and misses some. Of just over 2,000,000 clones listed, about 95% are singletons. The material sequenced was naive CD8+ T cells sorted from blood. These receptors came from a man aged 18 to 30 in good health.

This chain connects TRBV12-5 to TRBJ2-3; TRBD1 agrees at 8 bases. Germline V gene lookup returns CDR1 LGHNT and CDR2 FRNRAP. CDR3 size: 16 residues. The ends lost 0 bases at V and 4 bases at J; junction bases unmatched: 6. CDR3 nucleotides: TGTGCTAGTGGTTTGGTAACCCAGACAGGGGCAGATACGCAGTATTTT. Amino acid sequence: CASGLVTQTGADTQYF.

This rearrangement joins TRBV28 to TRBJ1-6; possibly TRBD1 for D (6 bases). Germline values: CDR1 MDHEN, CDR2 SYDVKM. V was shortened by 9 bases and J by 6 bases, with 18 bases between the two germline ends. The CDR3 covers 15 residues. The DNA of the CDR3 is TGTGCCAGTAGCCGAGATGGACAGCTTAATTCACCCCTCCACTTT. It translates to CASSRDGQLNSPLHF.

A word on this clone: The DNA is left out, because the CDR3 cannot be placed on it with certainty; the CDR3 is given as TCRdb lists it. The chain recombines TRBV6-1 with TRBJ1-4; TRBD1 is the table's D call and was not checked against the DNA. The V gene's germline CDR1 is MNHNS and CDR2 SASEGT. The CDR3 is 14 amino acids in total, end residues counted. The CDR3 spells CASILDTFNEKLFF.

This chain joins TRBV19 and TRBJ2-7, with D perhaps matching TRBD1 or TRBD2 (6 bases each). The germline V gene encodes CDR1 LNHDA and CDR2 SQIVND (reference sequence). The CDR3 totals 11 residues. Trimming cost V 10 bases and J 4 bases, with 11 bases left between them. The CDR3 reads CATEGGYEQYF. For the CDR3, the DNA is TGTGCCACGGAGGGGGGTTACGAGCAGTACTTC.

This chain connects TRBV4-1 to TRBJ2-5, with 12 bases lining up with TRBD2. Trimming took 4 bases from V and 1 from J; bases not matched to a gene: 22. The germline gives CDR1 MGHRA, CDR2 YSYEKL. The CDR3 is 22 residues long. The chain's CDR3 is CASSPGTFTTILAGGPQETQYF. The DNA of the CDR3 is TGCGCCAGCAGCCCGGGCACGTTTACCACAATACTAGCGGGGGGACCCCAAGAGACCCAGTACTTC.

The chain couples TRBV19 to TRBJ1-1; D remains unclear. Trimming stripped 10 bases from V and 4 bases from J, with 13 bases between. The CDR3 extends over 12 amino acids. Germline V gives CDR1 LNHDA, CDR2 SQIVND (reference sequence). CDR3 coding DNA: TGTGCCACCCGGCTGGGGAGCACTGAAGCTTTCTTT. Its translation is CATRLGSTEAFF.

In the case of this clone: Other DNA sequences from this sample encode an identical CDR3 as well. The chain uses TRBV4-3 and TRBJ2-2; D uncertain. Germline CDR1 and CDR2: LGHNA and YSLEER. V lost 3 bases to trimming and J lost 4 bases, with 3 bases between them. The CDR3 covers 12 residues. CDR3 nucleotide sequence: TGCGCCAGCAGCCAGTTCACCGGGGAGCTGTTTTTT. Protein product: CASSQFTGELFF.

The CDR3 DNA follows: TGTGCCAGCTCACCAAATGGACAGGGGGTTTACCACGAGCAGTACTTC. Its translation: CASSPNGQGVYHEQYF. V and J are TRBV18 and TRBJ2-7, with TRBD1 identical over 10 bases. The germline V gene has CDR1 KGHSH and CDR2 LQKENI. The CDR3 extends over 16 amino acids. V was clipped by 2 bases and J by 5 bases; unmatched bases: 9.

This clone was seen a single time. The chain joins TRBV4-3 to TRBJ1-1, with a weak D call TRBD1 (5 bases). Germline CDR1 reads LGHNA; CDR2 reads YSLEER. The V end lost 1 base, the J end lost 4 bases, and 7 bases lay between the germline ends. The CDR3 totals 13 residues. CDR3 nucleotide sequence: TGCGCCAGCAGCCAAGCAGGGAGCACTGAAGCTTTCTTT. Amino acid sequence: CASSQAGSTEAFF.

The rearrangement joins TRBV27 to TRBJ2-3; 11 positions match TRBD2. V gave up 6 bases and J gave up 3 bases; unmatched junction bases: 8. This CDR3 has 16 residues. Germline assignment: CDR1 MNHEY and CDR2 SMNVEV (reference sequence). CDR3 DNA sequence: TGTGCCAGCAGCTGGAGACTAGCGGGGATTACAGATACGCAGTATTTT. Translation: CASSWRLAGITDTQYF.

This rearrangement joins TRBV7-8 to TRBJ2-3; TRBD2 aligns across 9 bases. CDR1 is SGHVS and CDR2 is FQNEAQ in the germline V gene. V lost 4 bases and J lost 0; bases outside the gene matches: 2. There are 15 residues in the CDR3. The CDR3 sequence is CASSWGTSSTDTQYF. DNA of the CDR3: TGTGCCAGCAGCTGGGGGACTAGCAGCACAGATACGCAGTATTTT. The complete variable domain, with remaining parts taken from reference TRBV7-8 and TRBJ2-3, reads GAGVSQSPRYKVAKRGQDVALRCDPISGHVSLFWYQQALGQGPEFLTYFQNEAQLDKSGLPSDRFFAERPEGSVSTLKIQRTQQEDSAVYLCASSWGTSSTDTQYFGPGTRLTVL.

The chain joins TRBV6-6 to TRBJ2-3, with D uncertain. The germline gives CDR1 MNHNY, CDR2 SVGAGI (reference sequence). V lost 5 bases and J 4 bases, leaving 10 bases between the germline ends. The CDR3 is 13 amino acids. Here the CDR3 reads CASSPINPDTQYF. The CDR3 region has the DNA TGTGCCAGCAGTCCGATAAATCCAGATACGCAGTATTTT.

This clone was seen only once. This chain uses TRBV27 with TRBJ1-4; possible D gene TRBD1, 6 bases. The CDR3 is made up of 14 amino acids. The germline CDR1 and CDR2 sequences are MNHEY and SMNVEV (reference sequence). Trimming cost V 7 bases and J 1 base, with 10 bases left between them. The CDR3 DNA sequence: TGTGCCAGCATAGGGGGGCAAACTAATGAAAAACTGTTTTTT. Encoded protein: CASIGGQTNEKLFF.

The rearrangement links TRBV11-1 to TRBJ2-7, with D unresolved. The germline V gene has CDR1 SGHAT and CDR2 FQDESV (reference sequence). CDR3 length: 13 amino acids. Trimming removed 5 bases at V and 3 bases at J, with 11 bases between. The DNA of the CDR3 is TGTGCCAGCAGCCCAGGCAGGCTCTACGAGCAGTACTTC. Translated, it gives CASSPGRLYEQYF.

This chain connects TRBV28 to TRBJ1-5; 10 bases agree with TRBD1. This CDR3 has 16 residues. Trimming at V came to 9 bases and at J to 2 bases, leaving 10 bases not matched to a gene. Germline CDR1 and CDR2: MDHEN and SYDVKM. The CDR3 reads CASMTGGALGNQPQHF. The CDR3 DNA reads as TGTGCCAGTATGACAGGGGGCGCGTTGGGCAATCAGCCCCAGCATTTT.

This chain connects TRBV28 to TRBJ1-4, with TRBD1 matching over 9 bases. The V gene's germline CDR1 is MDHEN and CDR2 SYDVKM. Germline trimming cut 8 bases from V and 5 bases from J; bases unmatched to any gene: 9. The CDR3 spans 15 residues. CDR3 loop: CASCPGQGLNEKLFF. The DNA of the CDR3 is TGTGCCAGCTGCCCCGGACAGGGGTTAAATGAAAAACTGTTTTTT.

The rearrangement uses TRBV5-1 and TRBJ1-6; D not certain. Deletions cut 0 bases from V and 8 bases from J, with 15 bases between. The CDR3 totals 16 residues. The germline V gene encodes CDR1 SGHRS and CDR2 YFSETQ. CDR3 sequence: CASSLDPQGSDSPLHF. The DNA of the CDR3 is TGCGCCAGCAGCTTGGACCCCCAAGGATCGGATTCACCCCTCCACTTT. The full variable domain, its missing parts supplied by reference TRBV5-1 and TRBJ1-6, is KAGVTQTPRYLIKTRGQQVTLSCSPISGHRSVSWYQQTPGQGLQFLFEYFSETQRNKGNFPGRFSGRQFSNSRSEMNVSTLELGDSALYLCASSLDPQGSDSPLHFGNGTRLTVT.

This chain joins TRBV25-1 and TRBJ1-1, with unresolved D. CDR3 size: 14 residues. The V gene lost 3 bases and the J gene lost 2 bases, with 10 bases spanning the gap. Looked up from germline, CDR1 is MGHDK and CDR2 is SYGVNS. The CDR3 sequence: CASSDLGPNTEAFF. The CDR3 DNA sequence: TGTGCCAGCAGTGATTTGGGCCCAAACACTGAAGCTTTCTTT.

The J gene is TRBJ2-7, the V gene TRBV5-1; maybe TRBD2 (5 bases). V was pared by 1 base and J by 2 bases, with 13 bases between. This CDR3 comprises 15 residues. Germline V CDR1 and CDR2: SGHRS, YFSETQ. CDR3 in amino acids: CASSLRGDGTYEQYF. The CDR3 DNA reads TGCGCCAGCAGCTTGCGGGGAGACGGGACCTACGAGCAGTACTTC. Combining the CDR3 with reference TRBV5-1 and TRBJ2-7 gives the whole variable domain KAGVTQTPRYLIKTRGQQVTLSCSPISGHRSVSWYQQTPGQGLQFLFEYFSETQRNKGNFPGRFSGRQFSNSRSEMNVSTLELGDSALYLCASSLRGDGTYEQYFGPGTRLTVT.

The chain recombines TRBV11-2 with TRBJ1-2; D is perhaps TRBD1 (6 bases). This CDR3 has 13 amino acids. Trimming shortened V by 4 bases and J by 2 bases, and 8 bases separated the two germline ends. Germline V gene lookup returns CDR1 SGHAT and CDR2 FQNNGV. The CDR3 reads CASSYRVNYGYTF. In DNA form, the CDR3 reads TGTGCCAGCAGCTACAGGGTAAACTATGGCTACACCTTC.

The chain is built from TRBV4-3 and TRBJ2-7, with D unresolved. Germline CDR1 is LGHNA and CDR2 is YSLEER. V lost 0 bases to trimming and J lost 3 bases, with 12 bases between them. The CDR3 runs 15 residues. The CDR3 sequence: CASSQDWQANYEQYF. The CDR3 bases are TGCGCCAGCAGCCAAGATTGGCAGGCTAACTACGAGCAGTACTTC.

The genes are TRBV11-2 and TRBJ2-7; 8 bases match TRBD2. Germline V CDR1 and CDR2: SGHAT, FQNNGV. V lost 4 bases to trimming and J lost 0 bases; unmatched junction nucleotides: 5. The CDR3 runs to 15 residues. The CDR3 coding sequence is TGTGCCAGCAGCTCCGCGGGGGGCCGCTCCTACGAGCAGTACTTC. Residues: CASSSAGGRSYEQYF.

The chain has TRBV4-1 and TRBJ2-7; 9 nucleotides match TRBD1. The V segment lost 5 bases and the J segment 2 bases; nucleotides outside the gene matches: 4. CDR1 is MGHRA, CDR2 YSYEKL, per germline. The CDR3 has 14 residues. The CDR3 here is CASSIGQGTYEQYF. The CDR3 DNA follows: TGCGCCAGCAGCATTGGACAGGGGACCTACGAGCAGTACTTC.

CDR3 sequence: CASGSQGWGWPQHF. For the CDR3, the DNA is TGTGCCAGCGGCTCCCAGGGGTGGGGTTGGCCCCAGCATTTT. This chain links TRBV28 with TRBJ1-5, with D possibly being TRBD1 (6 bases). Germline V gene data show CDR1 as MDHEN and CDR2 as SYDVKM. Trimming removed 8 bases at V and 9 bases at J, with 20 bases between. The CDR3 has 14 residues.

The sample holds a few counts of this clone. The V gene is TRBV29-1, the J gene TRBJ1-1, with D possibly being TRBD1 (5 bases). Germline lookup yields CDR1 SQVTM and CDR2 ANQGSEA. The CDR3 sequence is 15 residues long. The V gene lost 0 bases and the J gene lost 3 bases, with 14 bases spanning the gap. The DNA for the CDR3 is TGCAGCGTTGAAGAAGTAGGGAGGGACGACACTGAAGCTTTCTTT. It is translated as CSVEEVGRDDTEAFF.

V and J are TRBV27 and TRBJ2-2; TRBD2 matches 8 bases. The CDR3 has 15 amino acids. Trimming removed 6 bases from V and 6 bases from J; junction bases left unmatched: 9. CDR1 MNHEY and CDR2 SMNVEV come from the germline V gene (reference sequence). In nucleotides, the CDR3 is TGTGCCAGCAGCCTCGCCGGGAGGGCCGCCGGGGAGCTGTTTTTT. Protein product: CASSLAGRAAGELFF.

This rearrangement joins TRBV18 to TRBJ2-2; D is ambiguous. This CDR3 region has 11 residues. Per the germline V gene, CDR1 is KGHSH and CDR2 is LQKENI. V was trimmed by 5 bases and J by 6 bases, leaving 4 bases between them. CDR3 DNA: TGTGCCAGCTCAGAATCCGGGGAGCTGTTTTTT. Its translation is CASSESGELFF.

The genes are TRBV11-2 and TRBJ2-3, with 8 bases aligning to TRBD2. The germline CDR1 and CDR2 sequences are SGHAT and FQNNGV. The CDR3 is 18 amino acids. The V gene end was trimmed by 0 bases and the J gene end by 4 bases; junction bases not matched to a gene: 12. Here the CDR3 reads CASSLEWGVAGSADTQYF. CDR3 in DNA: TGTGCCAGCAGCTTAGAGTGGGGGGTAGCGGGGTCTGCAGATACGCAGTATTTT.